This TCR beta chain was profiled in a study of T-cell reconstitution after alpha-beta-depleted transplantation in children. Broader study findings: Some patients' high day-60 TCRbeta diversity was attributed to recipient cells surviving conditioning. T-cell numbers and diversity, one year after transplant, stemmed largely from T cells that were newly produced. The origin of alpha-beta T cells about two months after transplant was reportedly several hundred expanded graft clones.

The TCRbeta library was prepared with unique molecular identifiers. One entry per CDR3 protein, called by TCRdb with MiXCR from the PCR reads. Of fewer than 1 million distinct CDR3 sequences listed, roughly 16% are singletons. Comment on this clonotype: Its antigen remains unidentified.

The sequence derives from a male patient younger than 18 who had a stem cell transplant for acute lymphoblastic leukemia, so the T cells may come from the graft donor. Sequencing used PBMCs, mostly from graft donor cells, obtained 360 days after TCRalphabeta/CD19-depleted stem cell transplant.

The CDR3 DNA is TGTGCCAGCAGCTTAGGTAGCGGGACTTCCTTAATCTGGCCAGATACGCAGTATTTT. Translating it yields CASSLGSGTSLIWPDTQYF. This chain joins TRBV11-2 and TRBJ2-3; 8 positions match TRBD2. The length of the CDR3 is 19 residues. V lost 1 base, J lost 4 bases, and 16 bases stayed unmatched. Germline assignment: CDR1 SGHAT and CDR2 FQNNGV.